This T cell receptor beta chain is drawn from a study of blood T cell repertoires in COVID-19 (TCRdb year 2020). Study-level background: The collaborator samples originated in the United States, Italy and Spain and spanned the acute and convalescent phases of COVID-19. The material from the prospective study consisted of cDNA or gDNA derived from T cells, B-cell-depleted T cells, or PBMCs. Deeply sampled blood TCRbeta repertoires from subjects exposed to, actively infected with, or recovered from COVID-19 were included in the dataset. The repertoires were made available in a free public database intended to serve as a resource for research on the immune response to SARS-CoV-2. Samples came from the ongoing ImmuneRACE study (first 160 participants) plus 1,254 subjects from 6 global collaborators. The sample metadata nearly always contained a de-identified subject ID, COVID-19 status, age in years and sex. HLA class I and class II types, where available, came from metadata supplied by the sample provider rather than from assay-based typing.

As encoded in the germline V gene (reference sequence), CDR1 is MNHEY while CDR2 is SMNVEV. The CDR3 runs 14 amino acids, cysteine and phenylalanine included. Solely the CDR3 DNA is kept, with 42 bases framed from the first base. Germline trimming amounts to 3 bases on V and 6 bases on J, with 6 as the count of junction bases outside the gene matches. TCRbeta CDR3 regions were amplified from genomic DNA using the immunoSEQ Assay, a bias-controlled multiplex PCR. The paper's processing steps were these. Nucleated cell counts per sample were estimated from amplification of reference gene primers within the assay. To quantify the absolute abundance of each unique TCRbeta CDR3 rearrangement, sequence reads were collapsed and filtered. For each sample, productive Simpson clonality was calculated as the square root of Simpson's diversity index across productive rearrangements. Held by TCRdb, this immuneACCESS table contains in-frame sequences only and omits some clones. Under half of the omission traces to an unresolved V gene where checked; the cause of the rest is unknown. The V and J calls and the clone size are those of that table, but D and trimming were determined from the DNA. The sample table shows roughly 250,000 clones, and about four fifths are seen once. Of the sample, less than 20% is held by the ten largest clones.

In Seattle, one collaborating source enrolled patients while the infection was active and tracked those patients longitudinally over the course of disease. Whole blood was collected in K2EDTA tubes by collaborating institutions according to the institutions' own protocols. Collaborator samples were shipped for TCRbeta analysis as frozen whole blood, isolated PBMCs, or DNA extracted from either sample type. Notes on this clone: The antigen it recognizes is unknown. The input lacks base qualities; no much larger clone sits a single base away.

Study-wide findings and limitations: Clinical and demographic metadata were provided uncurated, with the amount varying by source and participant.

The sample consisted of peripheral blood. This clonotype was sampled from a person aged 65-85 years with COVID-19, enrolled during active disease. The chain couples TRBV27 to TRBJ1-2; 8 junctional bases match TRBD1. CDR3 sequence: CASSFLDRADGYTF. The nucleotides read TGTGCCAGCAGTTTTTTGGACAGGGCGGATGGCTACACCTTC.